Presented here are 27 T cell receptor beta chains from one specimen sequenced in a study of OX40 agonist ivuxolimab in advanced cancers. The receptor library was made with the immunoSEQ multiplex PCR assay. This immuneACCESS table, as held by TCRdb, lists in-frame sequences with V and J called but not all clones. Of the missing ones, under half trace to an unresolved V gene in checked studies; the others have no known cause. The sample table lists about 26,000 clones, roughly 83% of them with a count of one. In total, the top ten clones hold about 33% of the sample. This sample comprised CD4+ or CD8+ T cells sorted from blood, obtained in a trial of the OX40 agonist ivuxolimab. These receptor sequences come from an adult with an advanced solid tumor such as melanoma, head and neck, liver or kidney cancer.

This chain joins TRBV29-1 and TRBJ1-1, with D tentatively TRBD1 (6 bases). Germline V lookup: CDR1 SQVTM, CDR2 ANQGSEA. V shed 1 base and J shed 4 bases, with 16 bases lying between them. This CDR3 is 15 amino acids long. CDR3 loop: CSVEGDLGRGTEAFF. The CDR3 DNA reads TGCAGCGTTGAAGGTGACCTGGGCAGGGGCACTGAAGCTTTCTTT.

The chain is built from TRBV2 and TRBJ2-5; possibly TRBD1 or TRBD2 for D (5 bases each). Germline CDR1 reads SNHLY; CDR2 reads FYNNEI. CDR3 length: 16 residues. V was trimmed by 3 bases and J by 5 bases, leaving 19 bases between them. CDR3: CASSEKGLVRGETQYF. CDR3 bases: TGTGCCAGCAGTGAGAAGGGGCTAGTCCGGGGCGAGACCCAGTACTTC.

The chain couples TRBV9 to TRBJ1-1, with D maybe TRBD1 (5 bases). Between the trimmed V and J ends, which lost 3 bases and 2 bases, there was a span of 17 bases. Looked up from germline, CDR1 is SGDLS and CDR2 is YYNGEE. This CDR3 has 16 residues. The CDR3 here is CASSAEEGVRNTEAFF. The CDR3 nucleotides are TGTGCCAGCAGCGCTGAGGAAGGGGTCAGAAACACTGAAGCTTTCTTT.

Concerning this clone: The junction does not match germline at one end; this may be a read error. The rearrangement uses TRBV7-7 and TRBJ2-5, with a weak D call TRBD2 (6 bases). CDR3 size: 18 residues. Per germline, CDR1 SSHAT and CDR2 FNYEAQ (reference sequence). The chain's CDR3 is CASSSVPGLWGDQETQYF. CDR3 DNA sequence: TGTGCTAGCAGCTCCGTCCCGGGACTCTGGGGGGATCAAGAGACCCAGTACTTC.

CDR3 in DNA: TGTGCCAGCAGCTCGCCCCAAACCGGGACAAGAATGAACACTGAAGCTTTCTTT. Translation gives CASSSPQTGTRMNTEAFF. V and J are TRBV11-3 and TRBJ1-1, with D possibly TRBD1 on 6 matching bases. Trimming took off 4 bases at V and 0 bases at J, with 21 bases between the two ends. CDR1 SGHNT and CDR2 YENEEA come from the germline V gene. This CDR3 contains 18 residues. The whole variable domain, remainder taken from reference TRBV11-3 and TRBJ1-1, is EAGVVQSPRYKIIEKKQPVAFWCNPISGHNTLYWYLQNLGQGPELLIRYENEEAVDDSQLPKDRFSAERLKGVDSTLKIQPAELGDSAVYLCASSSPQTGTRMNTEAFFGQGTRLTVV.

This clone was seen more than once but under ten times. The gene calls are TRBV10-2 and TRBJ2-5, with D possibly TRBD1 on 6 matching bases. The CDR3 loop spans 14 amino acids. CDR1 and CDR2 (germline): WSHSY, SAAADI. Trimming removed 3 bases from V and 5 bases from J, with 13 bases in between. DNA of the CDR3: TGCGCCAGCAGTGAACCGGACAGCCGGGAGACCCAGTACTTC. It yields the protein CASSEPDSRETQYF.

The chain couples TRBV5-4 to TRBJ2-1, with D possibly matching TRBD1 (6 bases). Trimming took off 0 bases at V and 5 bases at J, with 24 bases between the two ends. Germline values: CDR1 SGHNT, CDR2 YYREEE (reference sequence). CDR3 length: 19 amino acids. The CDR3 DNA is TGTGCCAGCAGCTTGGGCCGGAAGCCTGACAGGATTTTGAACAATGAGCAGTTCTTC. Its protein product is CASSLGRKPDRILNNEQFF.

This clone was detected once. A much larger clone lies a single base off, so this may be a read error. This chain joins TRBV5-1 and TRBJ1-1; D may be TRBD1 (5 bases). The CDR3 length is 13 residues. V shed 4 bases and J shed 6 bases, with 13 bases lying between them. Germline CDR1 and CDR2: SGHRS and YFSETQ. In nucleotides, the CDR3 is TGCGCCAGCAGCCTTAATCAGGGAGCTGAAGCTTTCTTT. Translation: CASSLNQGAEAFF.

J is TRBJ2-3 and V is TRBV4-1; 8 positions agree with TRBD2. The V segment lost 3 bases and the J segment 2 bases; nucleotides outside the gene matches: 10. Germline V gene sequence: CDR1 MGHRA, CDR2 YSYEKL. The CDR3 is 17 residues long. CDR3 sequence reads: CASSHLSLADFTDTQYF. CDR3 coding DNA: TGCGCCAGCAGCCACCTATCACTAGCGGACTTCACAGATACGCAGTATTTT.

This clone has only a few counts. V gene TRBV7-9 combines with J gene TRBJ1-1; no firm D call. Germline V gives CDR1 SEHNR, CDR2 FQNEAQ (reference sequence). The ends were cut back, 5 bases at V and 8 bases at J, with 15 bases in the middle. This CDR3 contains 13 residues. The CDR3, as DNA: TGTGCCAGCAGCGAATTGAGCCCGCCAGAAGCTTTCTTT. Translated, it gives CASSELSPPEAFF.

The chain employs TRBV28 and TRBJ2-7; 8 bases map to TRBD1. This CDR3 spans 14 amino acids. Germline V gene sequence: CDR1 MDHEN, CDR2 SYDVKM. V trimming: 7 bases; J trimming: 3 bases; junction bases outside the gene matches: 8. The CDR3 spells CASISRTGYYEQYF. The CDR3 DNA reads TGTGCCAGCATCTCTCGGACAGGGTACTACGAGCAGTACTTC.

This sequence joins TRBV7-9 and TRBJ2-3; 10 nucleotides agree with TRBD2. V was clipped by 1 base and J by 6 bases; unmatched bases: 7. CDR1 and CDR2 from the germline V gene are SEHNR and FQNEAQ (reference sequence). CDR3 length: 16 amino acids. CDR3 residues: CASSLGSGRIRDTQYF. In DNA form, the CDR3 reads TGTGCCAGCAGCTTAGGTAGCGGGAGGATCAGGGATACGCAGTATTTT.

This clone was seen only once. V gene TRBV11-1 combines with J gene TRBJ2-7, with D perhaps TRBD1 or TRBD2 (5 bases each). The germline V and J ends were trimmed by 5 bases and 5 bases, with 16 bases remaining between them. The germline V gene encodes CDR1 SGHAT and CDR2 FQDESV (reference sequence). The CDR3 covers 14 residues. The CDR3 DNA follows: TGTGCCAGCAGCCTCTTAGGGGACGCCCACGAGCAGTACTTC. It encodes CASSLLGDAHEQYF.

This clone has a single count. V usage is TRBV27 and J usage is TRBJ1-5; no clear D. V lost 5 bases and J 7 bases, leaving 15 bases between the germline ends. Germline V lookup: CDR1 MNHEY, CDR2 SMNVEV (reference sequence). CDR3 length: 14 amino acids. The CDR3, as DNA: TGTGCCAGCAGTCGGACGGCATCGGCCCAGCCCCAGCATTTT. Translation gives CASSRTASAQPQHF.

V gene TRBV28 combines with J gene TRBJ2-1, with D perhaps TRBD2 (5 bases). The germline gives CDR1 MDHEN, CDR2 SYDVKM. The CDR3 is made up of 15 amino acids. V was cut by 8 bases and J by 0 bases, with 14 bases left in between. In nucleotides, the CDR3 is TGTGCCAGCCTGTACGGGAAGAGCTCCTACAATGAGCAGTTCTTC. Translating it yields CASLYGKSSYNEQFF.

J is TRBJ2-7 and V is TRBV29-1; D is uncertain. V was trimmed by 0 bases and J by 0 bases, leaving 6 bases between them. The CDR3 loop spans 13 amino acids. Germline assignment: CDR1 SQVTM and CDR2 ANQGSEA. The CDR3 region is CSVEDTSSYEQYF. In DNA form, the CDR3 reads TGCAGCGTTGAAGATACCAGCTCCTACGAGCAGTACTTC.

The J gene is TRBJ1-4, the V gene TRBV6-5; TRBD1 matches at 9 bases. V dropped 4 bases and J dropped 8; count of bases not matched to a gene: 11. The CDR3 has 16 amino acids. Germline V gene lookup returns CDR1 MNHEY and CDR2 SVGAGI. CDR3 region: CASSWGGQGVGEKLFF. The CDR3 coding sequence is TGTGCCAGCAGTTGGGGGGGACAGGGCGTGGGCGAAAAACTGTTTTTT.

The chain has TRBV9 and TRBJ2-2, with D perhaps matching TRBD1 (6 bases). The length of the CDR3 is 15 residues. Germline-derived CDR1 and CDR2 are SGDLS and YYNGEE. Trimming took 2 bases from V and 1 from J, leaving 9 bases between them. CDR3 sequence: CASSVFRGNTGELFF. The CDR3 DNA reads TGTGCCAGCAGCGTCTTCAGGGGGAACACCGGGGAGCTGTTTTTT.

This clone is a singleton in its sample. The V gene is TRBV5-1, the J gene TRBJ2-3; TRBD2 might be the D (5 bases). V lost 4 bases and J 1 base, leaving 16 bases between the germline ends. CDR1 is SGHRS, CDR2 YFSETQ, per germline. The CDR3 has 16 amino acids. Here the CDR3 reads CASSPVLVGGTDTQYF. The CDR3 DNA follows: TGCGCCAGCAGCCCGGTTTTGGTCGGGGGCACAGATACGCAGTATTTT.

V gene TRBV30 combines with J gene TRBJ2-1, with 9 nucleotides matching TRBD1. The trim removed 5 bases at V and 4 bases at J, leaving 3 bases unmatched. Germline assignment: CDR1 GTSNPN and CDR2 SVGIG (reference sequence). The CDR3 totals 13 residues. The CDR3 region has the DNA TGTGCCTGGGGACAGGGGCTTTACAATGAGCAGTTCTTC. Protein sequence: CAWGQGLYNEQFF.

CDR3 amino acids: CASSQVTGHYGYTF. The CDR3 nucleotides are TGCGCCAGCAGCCAAGTTACAGGGCACTATGGCTACACCTTC. This chain uses TRBV4-1 with TRBJ1-2, with a possible D match to TRBD1 (6 bases). Trimming took 1 base from V and 3 from J, leaving 9 bases between them. Germline-derived CDR1 and CDR2 are MGHRA and YSYEKL. This CDR3 is built from 14 residues.

Turning to this clone: A read error may produce the germline difference seen at one junction end. The rearrangement links TRBV7-7 to TRBJ2-2; the D gene is possibly TRBD1 (5 bases). CDR1 is SSHAT, CDR2 FNYEAQ, per germline (reference sequence). The CDR3 consists of 17 residues. The CDR3, as DNA: TGTGCTAGCAGCTCGGCGGTTGGGGCCGGATACACCGGGGAGCTGTTTTTT. Protein sequence: CASSSAVGAGYTGELFF.

About this clone itself: A far larger clone lies a single base away; this is likely a read error. The chain links TRBV7-8 to TRBJ2-5; 11 bases align to TRBD2. CDR3 length equals 16 residues. V lost 8 bases, J lost 7 bases, and 15 bases stayed unmatched. The germline CDR1 and CDR2 sequences are SGHVS and FQNEAQ. The CDR3 is CASRPPGSGGGWTQYF. The CDR3 coding sequence is TGTGCCAGCCGCCCGCCGGGTAGCGGGGGGGGGTGGACCCAGTACTTC.

This sequence joins TRBV5-4 and TRBJ2-5; 11 bases line up with TRBD2. The assigned J gene may be wrong: the sequence end matches TRBJ2-7 better. Germline CDR1 SGHNT, CDR2 YYREEE (reference sequence). There are 15 residues in the CDR3. The chain's CDR3 is CASSLGLAGRYEQYF. CDR3 in DNA: TGTGCCAGCAGCTTGGGACTAGCGGGACGGTACGAGCAGTACTTC.

The V gene is TRBV6-5, the J gene TRBJ2-7, with a possible D match to TRBD2 (6 bases). The CDR3 runs to 14 residues. V lost 3 bases to trimming and J lost 2 bases, with 11 bases between them. Germline CDR1 MNHEY, CDR2 SVGAGI. CDR3 in amino acids: CASSYGTGAYEQYF. DNA of the CDR3: TGTGCCAGCAGTTATGGGACTGGAGCCTACGAGCAGTACTTC.

The chain is built from TRBV5-4 and TRBJ2-2, with D possibly being TRBD1 (6 bases). This CDR3 comprises 13 residues. The germline V gene has CDR1 SGHNT and CDR2 YYREEE (reference sequence). Trimming left V 2 bases short and J 5 bases short, with 7 bases between. DNA for the CDR3: TGTGCCAGCAGCTTTAGGGGGACCGGGGAGCTGTTTTTT. It is translated as CASSFRGTGELFF.

This chain uses TRBV7-9 with TRBJ2-1, with TRBD1 as a possible D gene (5 bases). V was cut by 5 bases and J by 4 bases, with 15 bases left in between. Germline V lookup: CDR1 SEHNR, CDR2 FQNEAQ (reference sequence). The CDR3 is 15 residues long. CDR3 residues: CASSPQVRSYNEQFF. The CDR3 DNA sequence: TGTGCCAGCAGCCCACAGGTTAGGTCTTACAATGAGCAGTTCTTC. Using reference TRBV7-9 and TRBJ2-1 for the parts outside the CDR3, the full variable domain is DTGVSQNPRHKITKRGQNVTFRCDPISEHNRLYWYRQTLGQGPEFLTYFQNEAQLEKSRLLSDRFSAERPKGSFSTLEIQRTEQGDSAMYLCASSPQVRSYNEQFFGPGTRLTVL.